These 32 T cell receptor beta chains came from one sample sequenced in a study of control samples from healthy donors and cancer patients. Data came from immunoSEQ multiplex PCR; TCRdb stores just in-frame clones and leaves some out. The profile shows 140,000 or so clones, roughly 94% of them singletons. What was sequenced was PBMCs. The receptors come from a man aged 55 to 70 with colorectal cancer.

The chain employs TRBV28 and TRBJ1-3; D is unclear. The V gene lost 3 bases and the J gene lost 8 bases, with 8 bases spanning the gap. Germline assignment: CDR1 MDHEN and CDR2 SYDVKM. The CDR3 has 12 amino acids. CDR3 nucleotide sequence: TGTGCCAGCAGTTTGCTGGGTCACACCATATATTTT. Translation gives CASSLLGHTIYF.

The rearrangement uses TRBV7-9 and TRBJ2-3; 7 bases are shared with TRBD2. CDR1 and CDR2 from the germline V gene are SEHNR and FQNEAQ (reference sequence). The V segment lost 5 bases and the J segment 3 bases; nucleotides outside the gene matches: 5. CDR3 length: 14 amino acids. The CDR3 here is CASSLSGVTDTQYF. The DNA of the CDR3 is TGTGCCAGCAGCCTCAGCGGGGTAACAGATACGCAGTATTTT.

V is TRBV7-9 and J is TRBJ2-7; no reliable D call. There are 14 residues in the CDR3. Trimming cost V 5 bases and J 2 bases, with 13 bases left between them. Germline CDR1 is SEHNR and CDR2 is FQNEAQ (reference sequence). CDR3 residues: CASSKWGGAYEQYF. The CDR3 DNA is TGTGCCAGCAGCAAATGGGGTGGTGCCTACGAGCAGTACTTC.

This clone was seen only once. The chain's CDR3 is CASSDWRGVIGRAFF. CDR3 DNA: TGTGCCAGCAGTGATTGGAGGGGCGTAATAGGTCGGGCTTTCTTT. The rearrangement links TRBV6-1 to TRBJ1-1, with D maybe TRBD1 (5 bases). CDR3 length: 15 amino acids. Germline V gene lookup returns CDR1 MNHNS and CDR2 SASEGT. Trimming stripped 3 bases from V and 11 bases from J, with 22 bases between.

This sequence joins TRBV19 and TRBJ1-5; D might be TRBD1 (5 bases). The ends were cut back, 3 bases at V and 2 bases at J, with 20 bases in the middle. The CDR3 covers 18 residues. Germline loops: CDR1 LNHDA, CDR2 SQIVND (reference sequence). The CDR3, as DNA: TGTGCCAGTAGTATTATACCGCAGGGTAGTGTTGGCAATCAGCCCCAGCATTTT. As protein: CASSIIPQGSVGNQPQHF.

The gene calls are TRBV6-2 or TRBV6-3 and TRBJ1-5; no clear D. The V and J ends lost 5 bases and 4 bases respectively, with 12 bases between them. CDR1 and CDR2 (germline): MNHEY, SVGEGT. The CDR3 is made up of 14 amino acids. The CDR3 spells CASSPSPGNQPQHF. CDR3 nucleotide sequence: TGTGCCAGCAGTCCCAGCCCGGGGAATCAGCCCCAGCATTTT.

The chain has TRBV29-1 and TRBJ1-5; weak D call: TRBD1 (5 bases). The CDR3 runs 13 residues. Germline lookup yields CDR1 SQVTM and CDR2 ANQGSEA. V gave up 4 bases and J gave up 1 base, with 8 bases separating them. Here the CDR3 reads CSVVQGSNQPQHF. The DNA of the CDR3 is TGCAGCGTTGTGCAGGGCAGCAATCAGCCCCAGCATTTT.

A single count supports this clone. In nucleotides, the CDR3 is TGCGCCAGCAGCCGCGGCCCGGGACAGAACTCTGGAGGCTACACCTTC. Amino acid sequence: CASSRGPGQNSGGYTF. The chain couples TRBV4-1 to TRBJ1-2; 7 bases fit TRBD1. CDR3 size: 16 residues. Trimming cost V 4 bases and J 8 bases; bases outside gene matches: 16. Germline loops: CDR1 MGHRA, CDR2 YSYEKL.

This chain links TRBV28 with TRBJ1-1, with 8 bases identical to TRBD1. The CDR3 runs to 14 residues. Germline values: CDR1 MDHEN, CDR2 SYDVKM. The V and J ends lost 5 bases and 3 bases, in that order; junction bases with no gene match: 5. The CDR3 spells CASSLDRAYTEAFF. The CDR3 coding sequence is TGTGCCAGCAGTCTGGACAGGGCGTACACTGAAGCTTTCTTT. The variable domain in full, completed from reference TRBV28 and TRBJ1-1, reads DVKVTQSSRYLVKRTGEKVFLECVQDMDHENMFWYRQDPGLGLRLIYFSYDVKMKEKGDIPEGYSVSREKKERFSLILESASTNQTSMYLCASSLDRAYTEAFFGQGTRLTVV.

The chain combines TRBV7-6 with TRBJ1-3; D not resolved. The CDR3 is 16 residues long. Trimming left V 0 bases short and J 0 bases short, with 9 bases between. From germline, CDR1 is SGHVS and CDR2 FNYEAQ. DNA for the CDR3: TGTGCCAGCAGCTTAGCGACCGCCGTCTCTGGAAACACCATATATTTT. Amino acid sequence: CASSLATAVSGNTIYF.

This rearrangement joins TRBV23-1 to TRBJ2-7; 7 bases agree with TRBD1. TRBV23-1 falls under the ORF class, with uncertain function. The CDR3 is 16 amino acids. Trimming removed 4 bases from V and 7 bases from J; junction bases left unmatched: 16. CDR3 DNA: TGCGCCAGCAGTCTCCGGATGGGGACAGTCCAAACGGAGCAGTACTTC. Its translation: CASSLRMGTVQTEQYF.

The chain couples TRBV11-2 to TRBJ2-1, with a possible D match to TRBD1 (6 bases). Trimming pared 5 bases from V and 0 bases from J, leaving 11 bases between. The CDR3 totals 15 residues. The germline V gene encodes CDR1 SGHAT and CDR2 FQNNGV. CDR3 residues: CASSLGQSSYNEQFF. The DNA for the CDR3 is TGTGCCAGCAGCCTAGGACAGAGCTCCTACAATGAGCAGTTCTTC.

This clone was observed a handful of times. The J gene is TRBJ1-2, the V gene TRBV7-9, with 10 nucleotides matching TRBD1. The CDR3 is 15 residues long. Germline loops: CDR1 SEHNR, CDR2 FQNEAQ (reference sequence). With 7 bases clipped from V and 4 bases from J, the junction kept 9 bases outside the gene matches. The CDR3 DNA is TGTGCCAGCACAAACGACAGGGGGCGCGTCTATGGCTACACCTTC. This translates into CASTNDRGRVYGYTF. The variable domain in full, completed from reference TRBV7-9 and TRBJ1-2, reads DTGVSQNPRHKITKRGQNVTFRCDPISEHNRLYWYRQTLGQGPEFLTYFQNEAQLEKSRLLSDRFSAERPKGSFSTLEIQRTEQGDSAMYLCASTNDRGRVYGYTFGSGTRLTVV.

This chain joins TRBV6-2 or TRBV6-3 and TRBJ2-1; 9 bases fit TRBD1. The CDR3 is 19 residues long. Germline CDR1 is MNHEY and CDR2 is SVGEGT. Trimming at V came to 5 bases and at J to 0 bases, leaving 14 bases not matched to a gene. CDR3 DNA: TGTGCCAGCAGTCACGATGGACAGGGGATAAAGAGCTCCTACAATGAGCAGTTCTTC. As protein: CASSHDGQGIKSSYNEQFF.

V usage is TRBV11-2 and J usage is TRBJ1-2; 7 bases map to TRBD1. The CDR3 totals 15 residues. CDR1 SGHAT and CDR2 FQNNGV come from the germline V gene. Germline trimming cut 0 bases from V and 4 bases from J; bases unmatched to any gene: 5. CDR3 sequence: CASSLERGQRYGYTF. The CDR3 DNA reads TGTGCCAGCAGCTTAGAGCGGGGACAGCGCTATGGCTACACCTTC.

The V gene is TRBV27, the J gene TRBJ2-5; 7 nucleotides agree with TRBD1. V dropped 3 bases and J dropped 0; count of bases not matched to a gene: 4. In germline, CDR1 is MNHEY, CDR2 SMNVEV (reference sequence). The CDR3 length is 15 residues. CDR3 in DNA: TGTGCCAGCAGTTTGGCCAGGGGGAACCAAGAGACCCAGTACTTC. Translating gives CASSLARGNQETQYF.

The genes are TRBV30 and TRBJ1-5; 7 bases match TRBD1. In germline, CDR1 is GTSNPN, CDR2 SVGIG (reference sequence). This CDR3 has 15 amino acids. V was clipped by 2 bases and J by 6 bases; unmatched bases: 10. The CDR3 is CAWSRGQGVSQPQHF. CDR3 DNA: TGTGCCTGGAGTCGCGGGCAGGGGGTAAGTCAGCCCCAGCATTTT.

The chain links TRBV24-1 to TRBJ2-3; no definite D call. Trimming took 4 bases from V and 4 from J, leaving 8 bases between them. Germline V CDR1 and CDR2: KGHDR, SFDVKD. The CDR3 is 13 amino acids. Here the CDR3 DNA reads TGTGCCACCAGTGACAGCCTCCCAGATACGCAGTATTTT. Amino acids: CATSDSLPDTQYF.

Points on this clone: Other DNA sequences in this sample translate to the same CDR3. The chain employs TRBV27 and TRBJ2-3; TRBD2 matches at 12 bases. The junction had 5 bases not matched to a gene; V was cut back by 3 bases and J by 4 bases. CDR3 size: 16 residues. Germline V gene data show CDR1 as MNHEY and CDR2 as SMNVEV (reference sequence). The CDR3 protein is CASSFQLAGGADTQYF. The CDR3 DNA reads as TGTGCCAGCAGTTTCCAACTAGCGGGGGGAGCAGATACGCAGTATTTT.

This clone was observed a handful of times. The same CDR3 is also encoded by other DNA sequences in this sample. This rearrangement joins TRBV19 to TRBJ1-1, with 7 bases matching TRBD1. The length of the CDR3 is 13 residues. V shed 3 bases and J 4 bases; nucleotides not matched to a gene: 2. Germline V CDR1 and CDR2: LNHDA, SQIVND (reference sequence). The CDR3 DNA sequence: TGTGCCAGTAGTATCCAGGGGGGCACTGAAGCTTTCTTT. Translating it yields CASSIQGGTEAFF.

J is TRBJ2-2 and V is TRBV11-2; 11 nucleotides agree with TRBD2. CDR3 length equals 17 residues. The J segment lost 2 bases and the V segment lost 5 bases, leaving 7 bases of the junction unmatched. From germline, CDR1 is SGHAT and CDR2 FQNNGV. The CDR3 nucleotides are TGTGCCAGCAGCCTCAAACTAGCGGGAGATAACACCGGGGAGCTGTTTTTT. Translation: CASSLKLAGDNTGELFF.

The CDR3 DNA reads TGTGCCAGCAGCCCCCGGACAGGGGCTGCCTCACCCCTCCACTTT. Its protein is CASSPRTGAASPLHF. The chain employs TRBV3-1 (or the pseudogene TRBV3-2) and TRBJ1-6, with TRBD1 identical over 9 bases. The ends lost 4 bases at V and 10 bases at J; junction bases unmatched: 8. Germline CDR1 is LGHDT and CDR2 is YNNKEL (reference sequence). The CDR3 sequence is 15 residues long.

The table lists this clone with a few counts. This chain joins TRBV5-4 and TRBJ2-1; possibly TRBD2 for D (5 bases). The ends were cut back, 0 bases at V and 13 bases at J, with 14 bases in the middle. The CDR3 covers 13 residues. Germline lookup yields CDR1 SGHNT and CDR2 YYREEE (reference sequence). CDR3 DNA sequence: TGTGCCAGCAGCTTGGAGGCTAGCCGGGATCAGTTCTTC. The encoded protein is CASSLEASRDQFF.

J is TRBJ2-7 and V is TRBV3-1 (or the pseudogene TRBV3-2), with 13 positions matching TRBD2. V lost 4 bases and J lost 0; bases outside the gene matches: 3. CDR3 length: 16 amino acids. Germline V CDR1 and CDR2: LGHDT, YNNKEL (reference sequence). The CDR3 nucleotides are TGTGCCAGCAGCCCCGGGACTAGCGGGGCCTCCTACGAGCAGTACTTC. Its translation: CASSPGTSGASYEQYF.

The V call is TRBV27, the J call TRBJ1-4; no clear D gene. Trimming took off 1 base at V and 3 bases at J, with 3 bases between the two ends. Germline CDR1 MNHEY, CDR2 SMNVEV (reference sequence). The CDR3 is 13 amino acids. The CDR3 loop reads CASSLWSNEKLFF. CDR3 nucleotides: TGTGCCAGCAGTTTATGGTCTAATGAAAAACTGTTTTTT.

This sequence joins TRBV27 and TRBJ2-6; D is undetermined. The CDR3 has 13 amino acids. V was shortened by 6 bases and J by 4 bases, with 7 bases between the two germline ends. Looked up from germline, CDR1 is MNHEY and CDR2 is SMNVEV (reference sequence). CDR3 in amino acids: CASRPLGANVLTF. As DNA, the CDR3 is TGTGCCAGCAGACCCCTCGGGGCCAACGTCCTGACTTTC.

This rearrangement joins TRBV30 to TRBJ1-3; D unclear. The ends were cut back, 7 bases at V and 4 bases at J, with 14 bases in the middle. CDR3 length: 13 amino acids. Looked up from germline, CDR1 is GTSNPN and CDR2 is SVGIG (reference sequence). CDR3 DNA: TGTGCCTCCCGAGCGGCATCCGGAAACACCATATATTTT. Translated, it gives CASRAASGNTIYF.

The genes are TRBV27 and TRBJ2-7; D possibly uses TRBD1 or TRBD2 (5 bases each). V lost 8 bases to trimming and J lost 4 bases, with 12 bases between them. The CDR3 length is 12 residues. Germline V gene data show CDR1 as MNHEY and CDR2 as SMNVEV (reference sequence). The CDR3 region is CASGPGTYEQYF. The CDR3, as DNA: TGTGCCAGCGGACCAGGGACGTACGAGCAGTACTTC.

This chain links TRBV6-2 or TRBV6-3 with TRBJ2-3, with D perhaps TRBD2 (6 bases). CDR3 length equals 15 residues. Germline loops: CDR1 MNHEY, CDR2 SVGEGT. Trimming cost V 4 bases and J 2 bases, with 13 bases left between them. The CDR3 protein is CASSSGEDYTDTQYF. The CDR3 DNA reads TGTGCCAGCAGTTCGGGGGAGGACTACACAGATACGCAGTATTTT.

This sequence joins TRBV10-2 and TRBJ1-5; D is uncertain. The germline V gene encodes CDR1 WSHSY and CDR2 SAAADI. The CDR3 contains 13 residues. Trimming pared 4 bases from V and 2 bases from J, leaving 6 bases between. The CDR3 DNA follows: TGCGCCAGCAGTGGTCAGGGCAATCAGCCCCAGCATTTT. Translated, it gives CASSGQGNQPQHF.

The chain has TRBV28 and TRBJ1-5; a weak D match, TRBD1 (5 bases). In germline, CDR1 is MDHEN, CDR2 SYDVKM. The germline V and J ends were trimmed by 1 base and 1 base, with 14 bases remaining between them. CDR3 length: 17 residues. The CDR3 loop is CASSLFGGPGSNQPQHF. In nucleotides, the CDR3 is TGTGCCAGCAGTTTATTTGGAGGGCCAGGGAGCAATCAGCCCCAGCATTTT. Full variable domain (remainder filled in from reference TRBV28 and TRBJ1-5): DVKVTQSSRYLVKRTGEKVFLECVQDMDHENMFWYRQDPGLGLRLIYFSYDVKMKEKGDIPEGYSVSREKKERFSLILESASTNQTSMYLCASSLFGGPGSNQPQHFGDGTRLSIL.

The chain links TRBV6-5 to TRBJ2-7; TRBD1 matches 9 bases. Germline CDR1 and CDR2: MNHEY and SVGAGI. The CDR3 covers 12 residues. The V segment lost 7 bases and the J segment 7 bases; nucleotides outside the gene matches: 5. For the CDR3, the DNA is TGTGCCAGCACGACAGGGGGAGGGGAGCAGTACTTC. Amino acids: CASTTGGGEQYF.